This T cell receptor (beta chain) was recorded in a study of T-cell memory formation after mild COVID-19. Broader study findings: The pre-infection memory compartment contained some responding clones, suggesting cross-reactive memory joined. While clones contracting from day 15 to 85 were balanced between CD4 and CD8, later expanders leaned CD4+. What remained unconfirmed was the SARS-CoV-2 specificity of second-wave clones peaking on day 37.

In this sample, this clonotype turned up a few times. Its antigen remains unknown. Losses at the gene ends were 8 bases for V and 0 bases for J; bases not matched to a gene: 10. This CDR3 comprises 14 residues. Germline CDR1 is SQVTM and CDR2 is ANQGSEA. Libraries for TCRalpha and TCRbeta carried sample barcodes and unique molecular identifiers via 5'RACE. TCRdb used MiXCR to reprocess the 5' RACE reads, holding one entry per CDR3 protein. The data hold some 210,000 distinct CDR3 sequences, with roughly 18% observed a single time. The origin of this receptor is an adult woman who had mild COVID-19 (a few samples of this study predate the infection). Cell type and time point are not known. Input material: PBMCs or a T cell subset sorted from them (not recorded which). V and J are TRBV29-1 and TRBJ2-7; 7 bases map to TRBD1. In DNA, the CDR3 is TGCAGCATTACACCGGGACAGAGCTCCTACGAGCAGTACTTC. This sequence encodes CSITPGQSSYEQYF.